One and the same sample provided the 7 T cell receptor beta chains below, sequenced in a study of patients and donors after allogeneic stem cell transplantation (dated by TCRdb to 2020 to 2021). Library construction relied on RT-PCR. These reads were obtained on a NextSeq 550. Starting from the raw public reads, TCRdb applied fastp trimming at Q25, assembled clones with MiXCR and retained in-frame beta chains. Every CDR3 protein is listed once, alongside the most common genes and DNA of its rows. Recorded for this sample are about 960,000 distinct CDR3 sequences; around 17% of them occurred a single time. Of the sample, about 6% is held by the ten largest clones. Sample: blood, either unsorted or a sorted T cell fraction (not recorded which). All receptors derive from a human donor who was either an allogeneic HSCT recipient or a stem cell or donor lymphocyte infusion donor (not recorded which). It is not recorded whose cells these are; they may come from a transplant donor.

The genes are TRBV12-5 and TRBJ1-1, with a tentative D call TRBD1 (6 bases). Germline V gene data show CDR1 as LGHNT and CDR2 as FRNRAP. This CDR3 has 12 amino acids. The CDR3 region is CALRTVGTEAFF. CDR3 DNA: TGTGCATTGAGGACAGTTGGGACTGAAGCTTTCTTT. Looking up the rest from reference TRBV12-5 and TRBJ1-1 gives the full variable domain: DARVTQTPRHKVTEMGQEVTMRCQPILGHNTVFWYRQTMMQGLELLAYFRNRAPLDDSGMPKDRFSAEMPDATLATLKIQPSEPRDSAVYFCALRTVGTEAFFGQGTRLTVV.

This clonotype was detected ten times or more. The rearrangement uses TRBV10-3 and TRBJ2-1; maybe TRBD1 (6 bases). The CDR3 spans 13 residues. The germline V gene encodes CDR1 ENHRY and CDR2 SYGVKD. V lost 6 bases, J lost 6 bases, and 12 bases lay in between. The DNA for the CDR3 is TGTGCCATCAGGGACAGTTCAGGCAATGAGCAGTTCTTC. It is translated as CAIRDSSGNEQFF.

The chain recombines TRBV5-5 with TRBJ2-4, with unresolved D. The ends were cut back, 4 bases at V and 5 bases at J, with 13 bases in the middle. Germline V gives CDR1 SGHKS, CDR2 YYEKEE (reference sequence). The CDR3 covers 14 residues. The CDR3 spells CASSRDPNQNIQYF. The CDR3 DNA reads as TGTGCCAGCAGCCGAGACCCGAATCAAAACATTCAGTACTTC.

This clonotype appeared a few times. The rearrangement links TRBV7-2 to TRBJ1-5; 9 bases line up with TRBD1. The CDR3 consists of 13 residues. V lost 5 bases, J lost 7 bases, and 3 bases stayed unmatched. Germline loops: CDR1 SGHTA, CDR2 FQGNSA. CDR3 DNA sequence: TGTGCCAGCAGCATTACAGGGGGCCAGCCCCAGCATTTT. Amino acids: CASSITGGQPQHF.

V is TRBV7-2 and J is TRBJ2-2; 8 nucleotides line up with TRBD2. Germline lookup yields CDR1 SGHTA and CDR2 FQGNSA. This CDR3 has 16 amino acids. The trim removed 1 base at V and 6 bases at J, leaving 7 bases unmatched. The CDR3 DNA reads TGTGCCAGCAGCTTAGGAGGGACTAGGGTTGCCGGGGAGCTGTTTTTT. Translation gives CASSLGGTRVAGELFF.

The rearrangement joins TRBV5-1 to TRBJ2-1; 11 bases match TRBD1. The CDR3 covers 16 residues. Trimming took 0 bases from V and 6 from J; bases not matched to a gene: 5. Germline CDR1 is SGHRS and CDR2 is YFSETQ. The chain's CDR3 is CASSLEGTGGGNEQFF. DNA of the CDR3: TGCGCCAGCAGCTTGGAAGGGACAGGGGGGGGCAATGAGCAGTTCTTC. Looking up the rest from reference TRBV5-1 and TRBJ2-1 gives the full variable domain: KAGVTQTPRYLIKTRGQQVTLSCSPISGHRSVSWYQQTPGQGLQFLFEYFSETQRNKGNFPGRFSGRQFSNSRSEMNVSTLELGDSALYLCASSLEGTGGGNEQFFGPGTRLTVL.

V usage is TRBV10-3 and J usage is TRBJ2-3; D gene ambiguous. V was shortened by 5 bases and J by 0 bases, with 18 bases between the two germline ends. Looked up from germline, CDR1 is ENHRY and CDR2 is SYGVKD. There are 17 residues in the CDR3. In nucleotides, the CDR3 is TGTGCCATCAGTTCCTCCTTTGAGGCGGCTAGCACAGATACGCAGTATTTT. It specifies CAISSSFEAASTDTQYF.